A selection of T cell receptor beta chains follows, all from one sample in a study of T cells after yellow fever vaccination. MiXCR, applied by TCRdb to the 5' RACE reads, yields one record per CDR3 protein. The table shows some 340,000 distinct CDR3 sequences, with about 4% occurring only once. The sample here was PBMCs, taken 5 days after the yellow fever booster vaccination. These receptor sequences come from a man aged 18-30 years who received the YFV17D yellow fever vaccine. CDR3s leave out the opening cysteine and the closing phenylalanine or tryptophan.

V gene	J gene	CDR3 protein
TRBV5-4	TRBJ2-7	ASSLGSTPEQY
TRBV4-2	TRBJ2-1	ASSQNRGGASGTVYNEQF
TRBV29-1	TRBJ2-5	SVEVGGFQETQY
TRBV5-1	TRBJ1-1	ASSRGQGGLEAF
TRBV24-1	TRBJ1-5	ATSDRDLDQPQH
TRBV7-6	TRBJ2-7	ASSFSGQGADEQY
TRBV18	TRBJ2-1	ASSPPQNNEQF
TRBV29-1	TRBJ2-1	SVERDRGFHEQF
TRBV24-1	TRBJ2-1	ATSAQGNEQF
TRBV5-1	TRBJ1-2	ASSFNGEHT
TRBV7-9	TRBJ1-1	ASSPNRGGDEAF
TRBV29-1	TRBJ2-6	SVDPGTNSGANVLT
TRBV2	TRBJ2-5	ASSEAGTQY
TRBV20-1	TRBJ2-1	SARDPTDLWDEQF
TRBV12-3/TRBV12-4	TRBJ2-1	ASRTGLESGEQF
TRBV7-9	TRBJ2-1	ASIRQGPVAYNEQF
TRBV7-2	TRBJ2-3	ASSLFTDTQY
TRBV6-5	TRBJ2-3	ASSYERYTDTQY
TRBV3-1	TRBJ1-1	ASSPILGGQGGSLAAF
TRBV6-5	TRBJ1-4	ASRPNRDRGEKLF
TRBV6-2/TRBV6-3	TRBJ2-1	ASSQISGGLYNEQF
TRBV27	TRBJ2-2	ASSSSGGAIGGELF
TRBV2	TRBJ2-7	ASSVQGTYEQY
TRBV12-5	TRBJ1-2	ASGWDSTSYGYT
TRBV3-1	TRBJ2-7	ASSQDSLAAYEQY
TRBV20-1	TRBJ1-1	SVQRGFQAF
TRBV7-2	TRBJ1-5	ASSLDTDQPQH
TRBV9	TRBJ2-7	ASSVGGSEQY
TRBV28	TRBJ1-2	ASSGTVGGGSVGYT
TRBV12-3/TRBV12-4	TRBJ2-1	ASSPPGTRYNEQF
TRBV7-2	TRBJ2-2	ASRWDWANTGELF
TRBV7-2	TRBJ1-2	ASSPATGIGYT
TRBV5-8	TRBJ1-4	ASSLGSAGLNEKLF
TRBV27	TRBJ1-5	ASSLLIGNQPQH
TRBV24-1	TRBJ2-3	ATSDLRGAADTQY
TRBV5-1	TRBJ2-3	ASSLEGVTDTQY
TRBV3-1	TRBJ2-1	ASSQGTRVGTNEQF
TRBV4-2	TRBJ2-5	ASSQGLLTSGGQETQY
TRBV5-1	TRBJ2-7	ASSLGGGDLPREQY
TRBV11-2	TRBJ2-5	ASSLRFGGPETQY
TRBV7-9	TRBJ2-7	ASRATSYEQY
TRBV19	TRBJ2-7	ATTGVGREQY